What follows are 8 T cell receptor beta chains derived from one specimen sequenced in a study of T cells in Graves' hyperthyroidism and ophthalmopathy. Amplified TCR beta CDR3 regions came from RNA transcripts. First-round RT-PCR targeting the TCR CDR3 was performed with the HTBI primer set. TCRdb reanalysed the multiplex PCR reads using MiXCR and keeps one entry per CDR3 protein. The table has roughly 740,000 distinct CDR3 sequences, 16% seen once. Sequenced material: blood. The receptors were sampled from a man in his late teens or twenties with Graves' hyperthyroidism.

This clonotype occurred many times. The rearrangement joins TRBV12-3 or TRBV12-4 to TRBJ2-3; 8 positions match TRBD2. The ends lost 6 bases at V and 10 bases at J; junction bases unmatched: 9. This CDR3 spans 13 amino acids. CDR3: CASRRSGSIPQYF. As DNA, the CDR3 is TGTGCCAGCAGGCGGAGCGGGAGCATTCCGCAGTATTTT.

About this clonotype: A much larger clone differs from this one at a single base, so this may be a read error. V gene TRBV11-3 combines with J gene TRBJ2-1; 7 bases are shared with TRBD2. This CDR3 is 15 amino acids long. The germline V gene has CDR1 SGHNT and CDR2 YENEEA. DNA for the CDR3: TGTACCAGCAGATCATCGGGACTACTGTACAATGAGCAGTTCTTC. It translates to CTSRSSGLLYNEQFF. Using reference TRBV11-3 and TRBJ2-1 for the parts outside the CDR3, the full variable domain is EAGVVQSPRYKIIEKKQPVAFWCNPISGHNTLYWYLQNLGQGPELLIRYENEEAVDDSQLPKDRFSAERLKGVDSTLKIQPAELGDSAVYLCTSRSSGLLYNEQFFGPGTRLTVL.

This clonotype appeared many times. The chain has TRBV3-1 and TRBJ1-2; D remains unclear. CDR1 is LGHDT, CDR2 YNNKEL, per germline (reference sequence). CDR3 length: 16 residues. Between the trimmed V and J ends, which lost 0 bases and 0 bases, there was a span of 11 bases. CDR3 loop: CASSQDRQATNYGYTF. CDR3 bases: TGTGCCAGCAGCCAAGATCGCCAGGCAACTAACTATGGCTACACCTTC.

There are many counts of this clonotype. The rearrangement joins TRBV15 to TRBJ1-1; D is ambiguous. V lost 7 bases and J lost 0, with 9 bases in between. This CDR3 spans 13 amino acids. Germline values: CDR1 LNHNV, CDR2 YYDKDF (reference sequence). As DNA, the CDR3 is TGTGCCACCAAAGTCGGAATGAACACTGAAGCTTTCTTT. The encoded protein is CATKVGMNTEAFF.

A few counts support this clonotype. The J gene is TRBJ1-5, the V gene TRBV19; D remains ambiguous. Per the germline V gene, CDR1 is LNHDA and CDR2 is SQIVND (reference sequence). This CDR3 is 13 amino acids long. The V end was cut by 5 bases, the J end by 3 bases, with 8 bases between. CDR3 amino acids: CASSLGNNQPQHF. CDR3 DNA: TGTGCCAGTAGTCTCGGGAACAATCAGCCCCAGCATTTT.

The DNA of the CDR3 is TGTGCCAGCAGCTTAGTTCCTAGCGGGGACAGCCAAGAGACCCAGTACTTC. Protein product: CASSLVPSGDSQETQYF. The chain carries TRBV7-6 and TRBJ2-5; 9 bases fit TRBD2. Germline assignment: CDR1 SGHVS and CDR2 FNYEAQ. After removal of 1 base from V and 1 base from J, the junction contained 7 bases not matched to a gene. This CDR3 has 17 residues.

J is TRBJ2-1 and V is TRBV25-1; 10 bases line up with TRBD1. CDR3 length equals 13 residues. Germline loops: CDR1 MGHDK, CDR2 SYGVNS. Trimming took 9 bases from V and 8 from J; bases not matched to a gene: 7. CDR3 loop: CASRQGAFDEQFF. Written as DNA, the CDR3 is TGTGCCAGTAGACAGGGGGCTTTCGATGAGCAGTTCTTC.

This clonotype was detected only a few times. This sequence joins TRBV5-1 and TRBJ2-1; 10 bases map to TRBD2. The germline CDR1 and CDR2 sequences are SGHRS and YFSETQ. The CDR3 loop spans 16 amino acids. V dropped 4 bases and J dropped 6; count of bases not matched to a gene: 10. The CDR3 nucleotides are TGCGCCAGCAGCAAAGGGCGGGCTAGCGGGGGCAATGAGCAGTTCTTC. Protein product: CASSKGRASGGNEQFF. The full variable domain, completed using reference TRBV5-1 and TRBJ2-1, is KAGVTQTPRYLIKTRGQQVTLSCSPISGHRSVSWYQQTPGQGLQFLFEYFSETQRNKGNFPGRFSGRQFSNSRSEMNVSTLELGDSALYLCASSKGRASGGNEQFFGPGTRLTVL.